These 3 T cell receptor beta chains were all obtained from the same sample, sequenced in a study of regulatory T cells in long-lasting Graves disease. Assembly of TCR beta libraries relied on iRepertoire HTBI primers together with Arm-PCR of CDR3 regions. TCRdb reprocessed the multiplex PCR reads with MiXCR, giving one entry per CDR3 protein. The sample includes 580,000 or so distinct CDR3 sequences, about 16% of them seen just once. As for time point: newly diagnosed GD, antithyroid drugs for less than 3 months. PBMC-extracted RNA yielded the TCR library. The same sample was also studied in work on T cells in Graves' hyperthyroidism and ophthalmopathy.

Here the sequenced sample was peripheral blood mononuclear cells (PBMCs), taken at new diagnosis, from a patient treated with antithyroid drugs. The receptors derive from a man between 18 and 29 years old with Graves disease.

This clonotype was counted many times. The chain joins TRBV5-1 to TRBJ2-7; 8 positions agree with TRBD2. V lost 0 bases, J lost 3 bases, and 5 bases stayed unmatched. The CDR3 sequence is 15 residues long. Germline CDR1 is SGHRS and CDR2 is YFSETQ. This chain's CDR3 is CASSLGLAGLYEQYF. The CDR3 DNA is TGCGCCAGCAGCTTGGGTCTAGCGGGCCTCTACGAGCAGTACTTC.

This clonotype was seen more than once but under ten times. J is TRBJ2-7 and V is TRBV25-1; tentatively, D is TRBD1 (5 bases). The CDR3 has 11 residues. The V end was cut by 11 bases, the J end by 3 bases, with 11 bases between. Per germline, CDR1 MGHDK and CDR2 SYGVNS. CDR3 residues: CASLGDYEQYF. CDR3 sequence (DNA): TGTGCCTCCCTAGGGGACTACGAGCAGTACTTC.

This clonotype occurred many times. The CDR3 DNA is TGTGCCAGCAGTGAAATGGGGCAGACTAATTCACCCCTCCACTTT. The encoded protein is CASSEMGQTNSPLHF. The V gene is TRBV2, the J gene TRBJ1-6; D perhaps matches TRBD1 (5 bases). The CDR3 consists of 15 residues. Germline CDR1 reads SNHLY; CDR2 reads FYNNEI. The V and J ends lost 2 bases and 6 bases respectively, with 11 bases between them.